Sequencing of this T cell receptor beta chain was carried out in a study of CD8 T cells in Susac syndrome. Negative isolation was used for CD8+ and CD4+ T cells, and FACS enrichment was applied to TEMRA cells. RNA, at about 0.45 to 1 ug, was reverse transcribed with random hexamers. TCRdb passed the immunoSEQ multiplex PCR reads through MiXCR, listing each CDR3 protein once. The profile shows approximately 210,000 distinct CDR3 sequences, roughly 93% of them singletons. This CDR3 is 14 amino acids long. The J segment lost 5 bases and the V segment lost 3 bases, leaving 5 bases of the junction unmatched. Germline V lookup: CDR1 LNHNV, CDR2 YYDKDF (reference sequence).

V usage is TRBV15 and J usage is TRBJ1-2, with 8 bases that match TRBD1. The sample taken for sequencing was CD4+ T cells from PBMCs. This clonotype was sampled from a human donor with Susac syndrome. CDR3: CATSRDREEYGYTF. In nucleotides, the CDR3 is TGTGCCACCAGCAGGGACAGGGAGGAGTATGGCTACACCTTC.